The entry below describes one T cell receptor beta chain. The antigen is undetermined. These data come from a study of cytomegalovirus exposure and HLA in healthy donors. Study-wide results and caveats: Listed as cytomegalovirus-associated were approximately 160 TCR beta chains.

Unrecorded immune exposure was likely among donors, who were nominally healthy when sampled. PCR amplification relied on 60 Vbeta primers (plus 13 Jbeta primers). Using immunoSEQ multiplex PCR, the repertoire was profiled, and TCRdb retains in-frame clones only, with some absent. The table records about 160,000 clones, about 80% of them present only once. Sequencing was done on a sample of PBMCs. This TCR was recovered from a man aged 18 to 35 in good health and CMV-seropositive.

The CDR3 is CASRETGDEQYF. The CDR3 DNA follows: TGTGCCAGCAGGGAGACTGGCGACGAGCAGTACTTC. This chain joins TRBV6-5 and TRBJ2-7; D ambiguous. CDR3 length: 12 amino acids. Trimming took off 6 bases at V and 5 bases at J, with 11 bases between the two ends. The germline V gene encodes CDR1 MNHEY and CDR2 SVGAGI.